The clone carrying this T cell receptor beta chain was counted only a few times. Its specificity is not known. TCRdb reprocessed the reads via MiXCR and lists one record per CDR3 protein. The data show about 530,000 distinct CDR3 sequences, about 30% seen once. This sample was included in a study of T cell repertoires in cytomegalovirus infection. Overall study context: Public signatures in TCR beta pointed to CMV infection and matching HLA type. Findings of the study overall: The study identified carriers of CMV plus the relevant HLA from cumulative public TCR beta family frequency.

Germline V CDR1 and CDR2: LNHDA, SQIVND (reference sequence). This CDR3 region has 11 residues. Trimming left V 1 base short and J 6 bases short, with 1 base between. The sequencing sample was made of PBMCs. This TCR came from a human donor in good health (CMV status not recorded). Some clones in this sample may be carry-over from other donors' samples. The chain recombines TRBV19 with TRBJ2-1, with unresolved D. CDR3 region: CASSIANEQFF. The CDR3 DNA reads TGTGCCAGTAGTATAGCCAATGAGCAGTTCTTC.